A selection of T cell receptor beta chains follows, all from one sample in a study of chemoradiotherapy in HPV16-positive cancers. Profiling relied on immunoSEQ multiplex PCR, and the TCRdb table lists in-frame clones only, not all of them. This repertoire shows 1,500 to 2,000 clones, 86% found once; its top ten account for around an eighth. The starting material was tumor tissue, obtained from a patient who underwent chemoradiotherapy. The receptor set was obtained from a human donor with HPV-associated anogenital cancer. Each CDR3 is given without its conserved first and last residue. Some rows mark clone size as missing; the rest say once, few, many or name a class of expanded clone.

TRBV5-6 - ASSFQGLLTNEKLF
TRBV27 - ASSYSTGYEQY
TRBV9 - ASSDGQVENSPLH
TRBV5-1 - ASSFYSRVEWGTSGYNEQF
TRBV28 - ASSLDGRREQF
TRBV6-6 once ASNPTGANTEAF
TRBV11-2 few ASSLGLALETQY
TRBV19 - ASSSRKLAKNIQY
TRBV4-1 - ASSLRLGGNTEAF
TRBV7-3 - ATQLAGGRETQY
TRBV28 - ASSFQGAELRDTQY
TRBV2 - ASSEARGRGVEQY
TRBV6-4 once ASSDSFSNEQF
TRBV5-4 - ASSFGGVSYNEQF